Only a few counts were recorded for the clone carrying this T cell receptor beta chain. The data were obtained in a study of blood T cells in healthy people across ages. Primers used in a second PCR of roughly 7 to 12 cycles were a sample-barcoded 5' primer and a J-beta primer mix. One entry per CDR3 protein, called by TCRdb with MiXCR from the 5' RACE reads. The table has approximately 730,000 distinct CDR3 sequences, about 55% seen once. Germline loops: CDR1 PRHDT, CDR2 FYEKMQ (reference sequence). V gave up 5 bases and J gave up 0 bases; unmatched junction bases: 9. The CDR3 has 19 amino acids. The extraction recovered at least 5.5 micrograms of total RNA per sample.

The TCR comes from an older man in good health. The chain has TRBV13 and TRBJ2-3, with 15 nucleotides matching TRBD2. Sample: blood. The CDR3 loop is CASSATGTSGRTSTDTQYF. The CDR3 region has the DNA TGTGCCAGCAGCGCAACCGGGACTAGCGGGAGGACTAGCACAGATACGCAGTATTTT.